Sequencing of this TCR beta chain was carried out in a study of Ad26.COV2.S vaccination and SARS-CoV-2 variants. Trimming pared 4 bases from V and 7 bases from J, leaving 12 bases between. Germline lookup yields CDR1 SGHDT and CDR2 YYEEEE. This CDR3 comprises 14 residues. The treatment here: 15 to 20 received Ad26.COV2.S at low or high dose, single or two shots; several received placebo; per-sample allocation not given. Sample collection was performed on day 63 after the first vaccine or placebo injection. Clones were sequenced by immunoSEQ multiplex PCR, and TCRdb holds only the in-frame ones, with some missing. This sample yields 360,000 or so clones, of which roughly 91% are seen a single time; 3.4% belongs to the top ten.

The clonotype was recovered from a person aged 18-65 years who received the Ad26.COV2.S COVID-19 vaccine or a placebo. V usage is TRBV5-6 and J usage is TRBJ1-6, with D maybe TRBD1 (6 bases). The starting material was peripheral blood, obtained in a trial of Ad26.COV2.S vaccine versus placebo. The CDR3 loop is CASSPYRVNSPLHF. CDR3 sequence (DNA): TGTGCCAGCAGCCCGTACAGGGTAAATTCACCCCTCCACTTT.